The T cell receptor (beta chain) under discussion was sequenced for a study of blood T cell repertoires in COVID-19. Clones were read by immunoSEQ multiplex PCR, and TCRdb kept only the in-frame ones, dropping some. This table has a few hundred thousand clones, 90% to 95% appearing once. This CDR3 spans 15 amino acids. Looked up from germline, CDR1 is SGHRS and CDR2 is YFSETQ. As regards this clone: At one boundary the junction diverges from the germline segment, which might be a read error.

Sequenced input: PBMCs or T cells enriched from blood (not recorded which). V is TRBV5-1 and J is TRBJ1-1, with D possibly being TRBD1 (6 bases). The receptor comes from a human donor in a cohort exposed to, infected with or recovered from COVID-19 (not recorded which). The donor label of this sample is uncertain. DNA of the CDR3: TGCGCCCGCAGCTTGGAGGGGGGAGGGGACACTGAAGCTTTCTTT. Encoded protein: CARSLEGGGDTEAFF. The full variable domain, its missing parts supplied by reference TRBV5-1 and TRBJ1-1, is KAGVTQTPRYLIKTRGQQVTLSCSPISGHRSVSWYQQTPGQGLQFLFEYFSETQRNKGNFPGRFSGRQFSNSRSEMNVSTLELGDSALYLCARSLEGGGDTEAFFGQGTRLTVV.